The 15 T cell receptor beta chains below were found in one sample sequenced in a study of T cells after yellow fever vaccination. Via MiXCR, TCRdb re-called the 5' RACE reads, giving one row per CDR3 protein. The table includes some 500,000 distinct CDR3 sequences, roughly 14% detected once. This sample comprised PBMCs, obtained on the day of the yellow fever booster vaccination. The receptors derive from a man in his thirties or forties who received the YFV17D yellow fever vaccine.

This clonotype was picked up a small number of times. This chain links TRBV7-9 with TRBJ2-3; D is perhaps TRBD1 or TRBD2 (5 bases each). This CDR3 comprises 14 residues. The germline gives CDR1 SEHNR, CDR2 FQNEAQ (reference sequence). Trimming shortened V by 7 bases and J by 6 bases, and 17 bases separated the two germline ends. The CDR3 DNA reads as TGTGCCAGCAAACGGGGCGGCCCCTCTGATACGCAGTATTTT. Protein product: CASKRGGPSDTQYF.

The V and J genes are TRBV20-1 and TRBJ2-5; D may be TRBD1 (5 bases). From germline, CDR1 is DFQATT and CDR2 SNEGSKA (reference sequence). The CDR3 runs to 12 residues. Trimming shortened V by 7 bases and J by 6 bases, and 15 bases separated the two germline ends. CDR3 coding DNA: TGCAGTGGACTCGACAGTCTAAAGACCCAGTACTTC. Its translation: CSGLDSLKTQYF.

This clonotype came up a few times. This rearrangement joins TRBV5-6 to TRBJ2-5, with D possibly TRBD2 on 6 matching bases. V shed 4 bases and J shed 3 bases, with 13 bases lying between them. The germline gives CDR1 SGHDT, CDR2 YYEEEE. The CDR3 has 14 residues. This CDR3 reads CASSKGTLEETQYF. The CDR3 nucleotides are TGTGCCAGCAGCAAGGGGACTTTAGAAGAGACCCAGTACTTC. The variable domain in full, completed from reference TRBV5-6 and TRBJ2-5, reads DAGVTQSPTHLIKTRGQQVTLRCSPKSGHDTVSWYQQALGQGPQFIFQYYEEEERQRGNFPDRFSGHQFPNYSSELNVNALLLGDSALYLCASSKGTLEETQYFGPGTRLLVL.

The rearrangement joins TRBV20-1 to TRBJ2-1; D gene ambiguous. V lost 1 base, J lost 8 bases, and 12 bases lay in between. CDR3 length: 13 residues. Germline-derived CDR1 and CDR2 are DFQATT and SNEGSKA (reference sequence). The CDR3 sequence is CSARGQSVHEQFF. CDR3 nucleotides: TGCAGTGCTAGAGGCCAATCTGTCCATGAGCAGTTCTTC.

This clonotype was recorded at least ten times. The V call is TRBV12-3 or TRBV12-4, the J call TRBJ2-7; D remains unclear. V lost 1 base and J 3 bases, leaving 7 bases between the germline ends. The CDR3 has 13 residues. CDR3 coding DNA: TGTGCCAGCAGTTTAGTAGGACGCTACGAGCAGTACTTC. It encodes CASSLVGRYEQYF.

V is TRBV5-6 and J is TRBJ1-1, with TRBD1 matching over 8 bases. With 0 bases clipped from V and 5 bases from J, the junction kept 12 bases outside the gene matches. The CDR3 is made up of 17 amino acids. Germline CDR1 SGHDT, CDR2 YYEEEE. In nucleotides, the CDR3 is TGTGCCAGCAGCTTGGCCAATCTGGGCAGGGGGCGAACTGAAGCTTTCTTT. Encoded protein: CASSLANLGRGRTEAFF. Full variable domain (rest looked up from reference TRBV5-6 and TRBJ1-1): DAGVTQSPTHLIKTRGQQVTLRCSPKSGHDTVSWYQQALGQGPQFIFQYYEEEERQRGNFPDRFSGHQFPNYSSELNVNALLLGDSALYLCASSLANLGRGRTEAFFGQGTRLTVV.

This clonotype was seen a few times. This chain links TRBV6-1 with TRBJ2-1; D might be TRBD1 (6 bases). Germline CDR1 MNHNS, CDR2 SASEGT. V was pared by 2 bases and J by 0 bases, with 11 bases between. The CDR3 has 16 amino acids. The CDR3 loop reads CASSEIDRSSYNEQFF. The CDR3, as DNA: TGTGCCAGCAGTGAAATCGACAGGAGCTCCTACAATGAGCAGTTCTTC.

The sample holds a few counts of this clonotype. This chain's CDR3 is CASSTRPGTLSTDTQYF. CDR3 DNA: TGTGCCAGCAGCACCCGTCCCGGGACACTTAGCACAGATACGCAGTATTTT. The J gene is TRBJ2-3, the V gene TRBV11-2, with D tentatively TRBD1 (6 bases). Per the germline V gene, CDR1 is SGHAT and CDR2 is FQNNGV. Trimming pared 5 bases from V and 0 bases from J, leaving 18 bases between. This CDR3 is built from 17 residues.

This chain connects TRBV2 to TRBJ2-3; weak D call: TRBD1 (5 bases). Germline-derived CDR1 and CDR2 are SNHLY and FYNNEI. V gave up 8 bases and J gave up 5 bases, with 11 bases separating them. There are 12 residues in the CDR3. The CDR3 sequence: CASSAGKDTQYF. The CDR3, as DNA: TGTGCCAGCTCAGCAGGGAAAGATACGCAGTATTTT.

The CDR3 is CASQKGMMGYGYTF. The DNA of the CDR3 is TGTGCCAGCCAAAAGGGGATGATGGGGTATGGCTACACCTTC. This chain joins TRBV11-2 and TRBJ1-2; a weak D match, TRBD1 (5 bases). The CDR3 loop spans 14 amino acids. V was trimmed by 8 bases and J by 5 bases, leaving 18 bases between them. Germline loops: CDR1 SGHAT, CDR2 FQNNGV.

V gene TRBV11-2 combines with J gene TRBJ2-1; D perhaps matches TRBD2 (6 bases). Germline V lookup: CDR1 SGHAT, CDR2 FQNNGV. CDR3 size: 17 residues. V lost 2 bases and J 0 bases, leaving 14 bases between the germline ends. The CDR3 DNA is TGTGCCAGCAGCTTATTTTCCGGGGGAGACTCCTACAATGAGCAGTTCTTC. Residues: CASSLFSGGDSYNEQFF.

Judged by abundance, this clonotype is medium-sized. The V and J genes are TRBV5-1 and TRBJ2-1, with TRBD1 matching 7 bases. Germline CDR1 is SGHRS and CDR2 is YFSETQ. The J segment lost 5 bases and the V segment lost 5 bases, leaving 4 bases of the junction unmatched. CDR3 length: 13 amino acids. CDR3 sequence: CASRKGQNNEQFF. CDR3 in DNA: TGCGCCAGCAGGAAGGGACAGAACAATGAGCAGTTCTTC.

The CDR3 here is CASSYWGQGSTDTQYF. For the CDR3, the DNA is TGTGCCAGCAGTTACTGGGGCCAAGGGAGTACAGATACGCAGTATTTT. The chain carries TRBV6-5 and TRBJ2-3, with D perhaps TRBD1 or TRBD2 (5 bases each). The V gene's germline CDR1 is MNHEY and CDR2 SVGAGI. This CDR3 contains 16 residues. Trimming pared 1 base from V and 3 bases from J, leaving 14 bases between.

The rearrangement joins TRBV5-1 to TRBJ2-5; the match to TRBD1 covers 7 bases. Germline V gene sequence: CDR1 SGHRS, CDR2 YFSETQ. The ends lost 4 bases at V and 5 bases at J; junction bases unmatched: 5. The CDR3 sequence is 13 residues long. The CDR3 sequence is CASSRDSRETQYF. CDR3 sequence (DNA): TGCGCCAGCAGCAGGGACAGCCGGGAGACCCAGTACTTC.

The chain joins TRBV7-9 to TRBJ2-3, with 15 bases fitting TRBD2. The CDR3 has 17 amino acids. CDR1 SEHNR and CDR2 FQNEAQ come from the germline V gene (reference sequence). The J segment lost 3 bases and the V segment lost 4 bases, leaving 5 bases of the junction unmatched. CDR3 residues: CASSSSGLAGGTDTQYF. The DNA for the CDR3 is TGTGCCAGCAGCTCATCGGGACTAGCGGGAGGAACAGATACGCAGTATTTT. Looking up the rest from reference TRBV7-9 and TRBJ2-3 gives the full variable domain: DTGVSQNPRHKITKRGQNVTFRCDPISEHNRLYWYRQTLGQGPEFLTYFQNEAQLEKSRLLSDRFSAERPKGSFSTLEIQRTEQGDSAMYLCASSSSGLAGGTDTQYFGPGTRLTVL.